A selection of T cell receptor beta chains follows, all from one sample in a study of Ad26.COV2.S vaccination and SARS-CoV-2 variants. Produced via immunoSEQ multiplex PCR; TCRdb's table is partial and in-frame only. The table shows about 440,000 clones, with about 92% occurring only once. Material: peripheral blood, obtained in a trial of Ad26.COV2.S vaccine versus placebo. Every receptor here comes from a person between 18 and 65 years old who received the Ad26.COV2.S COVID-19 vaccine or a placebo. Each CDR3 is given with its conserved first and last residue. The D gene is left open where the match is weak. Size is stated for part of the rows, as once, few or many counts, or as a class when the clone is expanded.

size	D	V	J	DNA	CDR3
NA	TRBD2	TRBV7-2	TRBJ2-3	TGTGCCAGCAGCCCGATTAGCGGGACGAGTTCTAGCACAGATACGCAGTATTTT	CASSPISGTSSSTDTQYF
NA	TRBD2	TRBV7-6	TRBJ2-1	TGTGCCAGCAGCTCGCGACTAGCGGACAACTACAATGAGCAGTTCTTC	CASSSRLADNYNEQFF
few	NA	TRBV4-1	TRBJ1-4	TGCGCCAGCAGCCAAGGACTAGAGGAAAAACTGTTTTTT	CASSQGLEEKLFF
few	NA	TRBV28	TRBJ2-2	TGTGCCACCAAACTAGCCCCGGGCACCGGGGAGCTGTTTTTT	CATKLAPGTGELFF
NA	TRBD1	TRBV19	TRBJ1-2	TGTGCCAGTAGTGCCCGGGACAGGGTAGGCTATGGCTACACCTTC	CASSARDRVGYGYTF
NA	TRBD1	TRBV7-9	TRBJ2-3	TGTGCCAGCACTCTCGACAGGGACGGCACAGATACGCAGTATTTT	CASTLDRDGTDTQYF
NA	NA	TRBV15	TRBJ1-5	TGTGCCACCAGCAGAAGGGGGGACACAAATCAGCCCCAGCATTTT	CATSRRGDTNQPQHF
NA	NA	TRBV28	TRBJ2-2	TGTGCCAGCAGTTTGGCTGCTGGGGAGCTGTTTTTT	CASSLAAGELFF
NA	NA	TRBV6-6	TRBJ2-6	TGTGCCAGTTACCAGATCTCTGGGGCCAACGTCCTGACTTTC	CASYQISGANVLTF
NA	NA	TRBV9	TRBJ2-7	TGTGCCAGCAGCGCCAGGACTTGGTACATCTACGAGCAGTACTTC	CASSARTWYIYEQYF
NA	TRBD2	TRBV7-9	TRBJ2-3	TGTGCCAGCAGGGGTGGACTAGCGAGGAGCACAGATACGCAGTATTTT	CASRGGLARSTDTQYF
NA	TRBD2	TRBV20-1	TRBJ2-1	TGCAGTGCGTGGACTAGGGCTGAGCAGTTCTTC	CSAWTRAEQFF
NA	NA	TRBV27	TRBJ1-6	TGTGCCAGCCGAGGGGGGAATTCACCCCTCCACTTT	CASRGGNSPLHF
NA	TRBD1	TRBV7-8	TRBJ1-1	TGTGCCAGCAGCTTAGCGTCCAGGGACAGGGGAACCGCTGAAGCTTTCTTT	CASSLASRDRGTAEAFF
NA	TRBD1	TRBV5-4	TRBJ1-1	TGTGCCAGCAGCTTGTGGACAGGTCCCAAGGGGACTGAAGCTTTCTTT	CASSLWTGPKGTEAFF
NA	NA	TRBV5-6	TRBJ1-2	TGTGCCAGCAGCCCGGCCATGGGAGGAGGCGATGGCTACACCTTC	CASSPAMGGGDGYTF
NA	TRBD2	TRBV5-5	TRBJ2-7	TGTGCCAGCAGCTCCGGACTAGCGGGAGTGAAGCACTTC	CASSSGLAGVKHF
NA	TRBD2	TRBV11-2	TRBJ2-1	TGTGCCAGCAGCCCGACAGGACTAGCGGGGGCATATGAGCAGTTCTTC	CASSPTGLAGAYEQFF
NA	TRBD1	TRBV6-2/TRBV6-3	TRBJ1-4	TGTGCCAGCAGTTCTCGCATCGGGACAGGTGGGGAAAAACTGTTTTTT	CASSSRIGTGGEKLFF
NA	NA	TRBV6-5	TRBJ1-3	TGTGCCAGCAGCTTAGCCACAACTTCTGGAAACACCATATATTTT	CASSLATTSGNTIYF
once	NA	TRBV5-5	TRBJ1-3	TGTGCCAGCAGCCTGGGACACAGCTCTGGAAACACCATATATTTT	CASSLGHSSGNTIYF
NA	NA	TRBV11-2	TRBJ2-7	TGTGCCAGCAGCTTAACTTTAGGGAGAATTTACGAGCAGTACTTC	CASSLTLGRIYEQYF
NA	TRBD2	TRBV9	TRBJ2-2	TGTGCCAGCAGCGTAGGCGGGAGGGCCGTCGGGGAGCTGTTTTTT	CASSVGGRAVGELFF
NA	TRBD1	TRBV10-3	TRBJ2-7	TGTGCCATCAGTAAGTCAGGGGGCCTGGTCTCCTACGAGCAGTACTTC	CAISKSGGLVSYEQYF
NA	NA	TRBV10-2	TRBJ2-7	TGCGCCAGCAGCGACTCCTACGAGCAGTACTTC	CASSDSYEQYF
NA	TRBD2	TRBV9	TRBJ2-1	TGTGCCAGCAGCGTACAAGCGGGAGGGTCATACAATGAGCAGTTCTTC	CASSVQAGGSYNEQFF
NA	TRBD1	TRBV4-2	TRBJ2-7	TGTGCCAGCAGCCATACAGGGGGCGGAAACGAGCAGTACTTC	CASSHTGGGNEQYF
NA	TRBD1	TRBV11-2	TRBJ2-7	TGTGCCAGCACCGAACAGGGGTCCCCACCCTACGAGCAGTACTTC	CASTEQGSPPYEQYF
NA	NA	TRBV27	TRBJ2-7	TGTGCCAGCAGTTTTAGCGGAACCCTAACCGGGCAGTACTTC	CASSFSGTLTGQYF
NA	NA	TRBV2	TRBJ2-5	TGTGCCAGCAGACGGGAGACCCAGTACTTC	CASRRETQYF
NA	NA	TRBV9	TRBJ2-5	TGTGCCAGCAGCGTAGCCGGGACTCAAGAGACCCAGTACTTC	CASSVAGTQETQYF
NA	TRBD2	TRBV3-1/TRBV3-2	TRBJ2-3	TGTGCCACAGGACTAGCGGGAGTGAGCACAGATACGCAGTATTTT	CATGLAGVSTDTQYF
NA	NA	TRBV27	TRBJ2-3	TGTGCCAGCAGTTTAAACCCCCAGGATACGCAGTATTTT	CASSLNPQDTQYF
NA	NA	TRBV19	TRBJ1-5	TGTGCCAGTAGTATAGAGGCGGCGAGGGGTGGTCAGCCCCAGCATTTT	CASSIEAARGGQPQHF
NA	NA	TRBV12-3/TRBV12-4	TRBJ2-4	TGTGCCAGCACCCTCCAGGGGAACATTCAGTACTTC	CASTLQGNIQYF
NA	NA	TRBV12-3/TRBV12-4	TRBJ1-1	TGTGCCAGCACTCCATTCGAGGCTTTCTTT	CASTPFEAFF
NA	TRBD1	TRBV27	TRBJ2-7	TGTGCCAGCAGCTCCACAGGACAGGCCTACAACACCTACGAGCAGTACTTC	CASSSTGQAYNTYEQYF
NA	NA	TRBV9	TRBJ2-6	TGTGCCAGCAGCGTTACTTATTACTCTGGGGCCAACGTCCTGACTTTC	CASSVTYYSGANVLTF
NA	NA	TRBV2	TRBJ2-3	TGTGCCAGCAGTAAAACCCCAGATACGCAGTATTTT	CASSKTPDTQYF
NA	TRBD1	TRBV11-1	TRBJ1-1	TGTGCCAGCAGCTTAGGTGGCAGGGGGACCACTGAAGCTTTCTTT	CASSLGGRGTTEAFF
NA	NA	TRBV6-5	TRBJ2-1	TGTGCCAGCAGCCGAGGACTACCCAATGAGCAGTTCTTC	CASSRGLPNEQFF
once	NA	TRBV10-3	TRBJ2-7	TGTGCCATCAGGAGGGGGTCTGAGTCCTACGAGCAGTACTTC	CAIRRGSESYEQYF
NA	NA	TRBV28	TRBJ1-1	TGTGCCAGCAGTCCGGACAGACTCAACACTGAAGCTTTCTTT	CASSPDRLNTEAFF
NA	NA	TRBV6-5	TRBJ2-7	TGTGCCAGCAGAACCAGAACCTACGAGCAGTACTTC	CASRTRTYEQYF
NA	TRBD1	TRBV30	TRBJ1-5	TGTGCCTGGAGTAGACAGGGGGCTCAGCCCCAGCATTTT	CAWSRQGAQPQHF
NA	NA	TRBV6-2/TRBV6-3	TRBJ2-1	TGTGCCAGCAGTTTCAGGGGAAATGAGCAGTTCTTC	CASSFRGNEQFF
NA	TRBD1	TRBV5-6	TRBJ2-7	TGTGCCAGCAGCCTCCGGACAGGGACCCCCTACGAGCAGTACTTC	CASSLRTGTPYEQYF
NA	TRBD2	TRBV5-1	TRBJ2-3	TGCGCCAGCAGCAAAACTAGCGGGAGCACAGATACGCAGTATTTT	CASSKTSGSTDTQYF
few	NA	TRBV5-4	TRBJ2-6	TGTGCCAGCAGCTTGGCCAAGGAAGTTCTTGGGGCCAACGTCCTGACTTTC	CASSLAKEVLGANVLTF
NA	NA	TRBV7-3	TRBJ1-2	TGTGCCAGCAGCCCCGACAGAAACTATGGCTACACCTTC	CASSPDRNYGYTF
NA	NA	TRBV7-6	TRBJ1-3	TGTGCCAGCAGCTTACAGGGAGCTGGAAACACCATATATTTT	CASSLQGAGNTIYF
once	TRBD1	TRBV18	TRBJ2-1	TGTGCCAGCTCACCAGGGACAGGCTTCAATGAGCAGTTCTTC	CASSPGTGFNEQFF
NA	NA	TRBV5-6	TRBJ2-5	TGTGCCAGCAGCTTGACTCAGGGCTTAGAGACCCAGTACTTC	CASSLTQGLETQYF
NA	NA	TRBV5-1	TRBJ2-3	TGCGCCAGCAGCTTGGGGTCTAGCGAGAGAGATACGCAGTATTTT	CASSLGSSERDTQYF
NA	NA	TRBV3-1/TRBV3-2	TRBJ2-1	TGTGCCAGCAGCCCAGAAATAAGGGGGAATACGAACAATGAGCAGTTCTTC	CASSPEIRGNTNNEQFF